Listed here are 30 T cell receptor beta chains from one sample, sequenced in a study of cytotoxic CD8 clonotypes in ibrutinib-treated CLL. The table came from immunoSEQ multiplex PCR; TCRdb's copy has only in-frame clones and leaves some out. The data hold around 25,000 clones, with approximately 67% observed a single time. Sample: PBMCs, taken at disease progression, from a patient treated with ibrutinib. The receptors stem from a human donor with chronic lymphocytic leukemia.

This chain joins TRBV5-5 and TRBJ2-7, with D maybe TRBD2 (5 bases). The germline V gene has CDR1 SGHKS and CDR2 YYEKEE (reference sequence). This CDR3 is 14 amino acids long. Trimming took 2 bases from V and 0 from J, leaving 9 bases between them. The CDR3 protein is CASSFGVSSYEQYF. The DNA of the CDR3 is TGTGCCAGCAGCTTCGGGGTCTCCTCCTACGAGCAGTACTTC.

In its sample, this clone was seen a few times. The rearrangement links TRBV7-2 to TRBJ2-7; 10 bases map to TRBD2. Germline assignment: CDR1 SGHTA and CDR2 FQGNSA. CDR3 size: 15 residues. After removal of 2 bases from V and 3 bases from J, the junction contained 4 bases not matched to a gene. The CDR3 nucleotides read TGTGCCAGCAGCTTACAGCGGGGGGGCAACTACGAGCAGTACTTC. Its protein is CASSLQRGGNYEQYF.

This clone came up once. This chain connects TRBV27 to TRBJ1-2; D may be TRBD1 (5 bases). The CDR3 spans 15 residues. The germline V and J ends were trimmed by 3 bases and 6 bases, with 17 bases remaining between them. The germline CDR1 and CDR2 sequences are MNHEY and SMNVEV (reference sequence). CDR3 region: CASSFLEGQGNGYTF. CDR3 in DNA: TGTGCCAGCAGTTTCCTCGAGGGGCAGGGTAATGGCTACACCTTC.

The CDR3 protein is CASSQMGLAGGQGEQFF. In DNA, the CDR3 is TGTGCCAGCAGCCAAATGGGACTAGCGGGGGGGCAAGGGGAGCAGTTCTTC. V gene TRBV14 combines with J gene TRBJ2-1, with 16 bases aligning to TRBD2. V trimming: 2 bases; J trimming: 10 bases; junction bases outside the gene matches: 8. Germline CDR1 SGHDN, CDR2 FVKESK. This CDR3 is built from 17 residues.

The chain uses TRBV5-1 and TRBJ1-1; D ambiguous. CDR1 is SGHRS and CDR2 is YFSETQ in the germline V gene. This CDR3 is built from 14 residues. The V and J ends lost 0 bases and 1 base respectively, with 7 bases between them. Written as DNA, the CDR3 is TGCGCCAGCAGCTTGGGCCACGAGAACACTGAAGCTTTCTTT. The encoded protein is CASSLGHENTEAFF.

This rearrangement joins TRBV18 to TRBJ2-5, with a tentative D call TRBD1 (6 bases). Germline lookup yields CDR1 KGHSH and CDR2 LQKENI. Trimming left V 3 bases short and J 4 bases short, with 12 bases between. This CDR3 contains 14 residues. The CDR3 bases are TGTGCCAGCTCACCGAGGCAGGGGAGAGAGACCCAGTACTTC. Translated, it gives CASSPRQGRETQYF.

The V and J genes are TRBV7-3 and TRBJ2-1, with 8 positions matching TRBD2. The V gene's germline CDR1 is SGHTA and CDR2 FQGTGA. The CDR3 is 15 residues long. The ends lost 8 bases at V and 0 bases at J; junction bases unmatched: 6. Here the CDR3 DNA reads TGTGCCAGCGCACTAGCGGTTTCCTCCTACAATGAGCAGTTCTTC. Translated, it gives CASALAVSSYNEQFF.

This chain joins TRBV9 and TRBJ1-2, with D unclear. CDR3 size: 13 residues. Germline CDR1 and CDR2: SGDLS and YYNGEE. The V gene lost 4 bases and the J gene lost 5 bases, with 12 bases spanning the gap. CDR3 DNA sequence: TGTGCCAGCAGCTCCGGGGATGGGTATGGCTACACCTTC. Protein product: CASSSGDGYGYTF.

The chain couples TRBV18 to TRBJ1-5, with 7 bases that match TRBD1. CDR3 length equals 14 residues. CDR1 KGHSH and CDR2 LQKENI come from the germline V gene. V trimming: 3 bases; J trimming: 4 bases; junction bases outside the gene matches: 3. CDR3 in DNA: TGTGCCAGCTCACCGGGACAGCATAATCAGCCCCAGCATTTT. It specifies CASSPGQHNQPQHF.

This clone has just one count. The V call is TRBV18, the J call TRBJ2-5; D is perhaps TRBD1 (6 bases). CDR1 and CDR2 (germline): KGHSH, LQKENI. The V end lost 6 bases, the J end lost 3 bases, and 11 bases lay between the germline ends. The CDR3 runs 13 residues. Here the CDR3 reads CASSTQGKETQYF. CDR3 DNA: TGTGCCAGCTCGACACAGGGTAAAGAGACCCAGTACTTC.

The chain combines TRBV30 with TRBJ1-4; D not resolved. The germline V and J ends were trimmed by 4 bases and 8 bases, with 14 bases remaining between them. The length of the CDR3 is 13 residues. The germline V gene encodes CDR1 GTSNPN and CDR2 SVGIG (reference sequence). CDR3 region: CAWNGLRGEKLFF. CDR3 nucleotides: TGTGCCTGGAATGGCCTCAGAGGGGAAAAACTGTTTTTT. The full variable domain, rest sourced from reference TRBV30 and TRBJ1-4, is SQTIHQWPATLVQPVGSPLSLECTVEGTSNPNLYWYRQAAGRGLQLLFYSVGIGQISSEVPQNLSASRPQDRQFILSSKKLLLSDSGFYLCAWNGLRGEKLFFGSGTQLSVL.

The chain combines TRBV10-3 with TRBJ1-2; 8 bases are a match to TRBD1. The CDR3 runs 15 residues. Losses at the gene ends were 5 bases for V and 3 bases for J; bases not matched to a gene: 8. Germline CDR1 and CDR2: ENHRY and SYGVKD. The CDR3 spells CAISFGQGRDYGYTF. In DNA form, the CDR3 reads TGTGCCATCAGTTTTGGACAGGGAAGGGACTATGGCTACACCTTC.

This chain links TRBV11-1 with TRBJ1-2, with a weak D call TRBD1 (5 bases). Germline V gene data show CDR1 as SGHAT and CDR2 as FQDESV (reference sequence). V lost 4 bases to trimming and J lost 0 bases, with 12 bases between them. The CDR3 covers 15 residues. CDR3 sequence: CASSSRDGTNYGYTF. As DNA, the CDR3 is TGTGCCAGCAGCTCCCGGGACGGAACTAACTATGGCTACACCTTC.

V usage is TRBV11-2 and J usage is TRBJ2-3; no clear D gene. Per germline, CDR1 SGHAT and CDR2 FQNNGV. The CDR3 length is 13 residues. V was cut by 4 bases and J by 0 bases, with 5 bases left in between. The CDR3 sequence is CASSSSSTDTQYF. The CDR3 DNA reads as TGTGCCAGCAGCTCCTCTAGCACAGATACGCAGTATTTT.

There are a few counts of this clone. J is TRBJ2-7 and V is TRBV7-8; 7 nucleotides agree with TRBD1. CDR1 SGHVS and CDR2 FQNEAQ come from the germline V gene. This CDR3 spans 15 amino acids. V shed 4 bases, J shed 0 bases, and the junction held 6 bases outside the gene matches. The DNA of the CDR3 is TGTGCCAGCAGCTCCTCACAGGGGCTCTCCTACGAGCAGTACTTC. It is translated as CASSSSQGLSYEQYF.

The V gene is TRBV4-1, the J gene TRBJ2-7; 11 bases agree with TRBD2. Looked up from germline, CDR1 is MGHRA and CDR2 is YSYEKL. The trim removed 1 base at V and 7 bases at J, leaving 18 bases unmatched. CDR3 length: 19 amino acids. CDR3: CASSQALGAGLAGGGEQYF. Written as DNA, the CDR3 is TGCGCCAGCAGCCAAGCCCTCGGGGCAGGCCTAGCGGGGGGAGGAGAGCAGTACTTC.

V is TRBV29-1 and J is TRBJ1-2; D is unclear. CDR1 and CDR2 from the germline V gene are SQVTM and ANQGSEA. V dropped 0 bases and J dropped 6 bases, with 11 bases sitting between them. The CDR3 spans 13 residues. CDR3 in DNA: TGCAGCGTTGAAGAATGGGGATCGGATGGCTACACCTTC. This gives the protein CSVEEWGSDGYTF.

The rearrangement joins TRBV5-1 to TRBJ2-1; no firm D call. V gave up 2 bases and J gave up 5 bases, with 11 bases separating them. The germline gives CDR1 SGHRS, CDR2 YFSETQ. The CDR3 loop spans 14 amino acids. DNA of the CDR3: TGCGCCAGCAGCTTAGGTGGGTTCGACAATGAGCAGTTCTTC. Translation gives CASSLGGFDNEQFF.

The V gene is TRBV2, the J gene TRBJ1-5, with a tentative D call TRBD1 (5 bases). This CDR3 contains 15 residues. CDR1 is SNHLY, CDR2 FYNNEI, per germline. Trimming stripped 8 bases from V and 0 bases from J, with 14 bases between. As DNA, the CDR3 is TGTGCCAGCGTACGGGTAGGGGATAGCAATCAGCCCCAGCATTTT. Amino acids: CASVRVGDSNQPQHF.

The CDR3 nucleotides read TGTGCCAGCAGCGTAGAGTCCGACTCCTACAATGAGCAGTTCTTC. It translates to CASSVESDSYNEQFF. This sequence joins TRBV9 and TRBJ2-1; no reliable D call. The CDR3 covers 15 residues. Trimming removed 0 bases at V and 0 bases at J, with 7 bases between. Germline CDR1 reads SGDLS; CDR2 reads YYNGEE. Filled out from reference TRBV9 and TRBJ2-1, the complete variable domain reads DSGVTQTPKHLITATGQRVTLRCSPRSGDLSVYWYQQSLDQGLQFLIQYYNGEERAKGNILERFSAQQFPDLHSELNLSSLELGDSALYFCASSVESDSYNEQFFGPGTRLTVL.

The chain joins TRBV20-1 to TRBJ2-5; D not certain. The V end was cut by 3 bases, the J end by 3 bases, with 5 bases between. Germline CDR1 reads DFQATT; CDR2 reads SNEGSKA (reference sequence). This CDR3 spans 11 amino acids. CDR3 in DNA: TGCAGTGCTAGCGCAGAAGAGACCCAGTACTTC. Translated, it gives CSASAEETQYF.

In nucleotides, the CDR3 is TGTGCCAGCAGCTTGTACCTAGCGGGGGCCCGCACAGATACGCAGTATTTT. It is translated as CASSLYLAGARTDTQYF. V usage is TRBV5-4 and J usage is TRBJ2-3; 10 bases are shared with TRBD2. Germline CDR1 is SGHNT and CDR2 is YYREEE (reference sequence). Trimming took 1 base from V and 1 from J; bases not matched to a gene: 6. The CDR3 runs 17 residues.

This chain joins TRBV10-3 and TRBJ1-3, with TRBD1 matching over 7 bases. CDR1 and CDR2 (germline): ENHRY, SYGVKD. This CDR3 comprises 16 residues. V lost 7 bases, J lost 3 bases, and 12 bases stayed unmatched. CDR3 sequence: CAITPAGGLFGNTIYF. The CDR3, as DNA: TGTGCCATCACTCCGGCAGGGGGTTTATTTGGAAACACCATATATTTT.

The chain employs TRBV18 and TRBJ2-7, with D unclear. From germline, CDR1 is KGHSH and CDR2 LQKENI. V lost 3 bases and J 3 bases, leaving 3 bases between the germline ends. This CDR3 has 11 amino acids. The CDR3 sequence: CASSPDYEQYF. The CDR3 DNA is TGTGCCAGCTCACCTGACTACGAGCAGTACTTC.

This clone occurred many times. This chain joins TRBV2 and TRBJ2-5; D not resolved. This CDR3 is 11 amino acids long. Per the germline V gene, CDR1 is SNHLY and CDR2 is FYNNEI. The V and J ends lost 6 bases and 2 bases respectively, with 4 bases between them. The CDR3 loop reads CASSLQETQYF. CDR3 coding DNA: TGTGCCAGCAGCTTGCAAGAGACCCAGTACTTC. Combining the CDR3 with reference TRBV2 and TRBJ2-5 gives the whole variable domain EPEVTQTPSHQVTQMGQEVILRCVPISNHLYFYWYRQILGQKVEFLVSFYNNEISEKSEIFDDQFSVERPDGSNFTLKIRSTKLEDSAMYFCASSLQETQYFGPGTRLLVL.

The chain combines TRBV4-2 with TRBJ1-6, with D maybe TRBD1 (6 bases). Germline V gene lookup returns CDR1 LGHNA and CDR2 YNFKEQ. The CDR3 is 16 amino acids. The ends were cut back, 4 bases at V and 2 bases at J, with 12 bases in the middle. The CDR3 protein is CASSPGQAPYNSPLHF. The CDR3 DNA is TGTGCCAGCAGCCCGGGACAAGCGCCCTATAATTCACCCCTCCACTTT.

This chain's CDR3 is CASSRTGWDGELFF. CDR3 nucleotides: TGTGCCAGTAGTCGTACAGGGTGGGACGGGGAGCTGTTTTTT. V gene TRBV19 combines with J gene TRBJ2-2; D is perhaps TRBD1 (6 bases). Trimming took 5 bases from V and 7 from J, leaving 14 bases between them. This CDR3 has 14 residues. CDR1 and CDR2 (germline): LNHDA, SQIVND (reference sequence).

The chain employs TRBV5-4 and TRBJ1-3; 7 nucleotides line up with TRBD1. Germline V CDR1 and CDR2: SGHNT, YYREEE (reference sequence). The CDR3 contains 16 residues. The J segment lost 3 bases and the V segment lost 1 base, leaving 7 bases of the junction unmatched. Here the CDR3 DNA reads TGTGCCAGCAGCTTGAGACAGGGTGGAGGTGGAAACACCATATATTTT. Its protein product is CASSLRQGGGGNTIYF.

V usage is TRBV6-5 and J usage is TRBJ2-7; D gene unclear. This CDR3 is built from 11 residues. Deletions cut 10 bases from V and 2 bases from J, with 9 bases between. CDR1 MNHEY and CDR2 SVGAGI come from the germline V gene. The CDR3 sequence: CATRKAYEQYF. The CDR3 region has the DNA TGTGCCACCCGTAAGGCCTACGAGCAGTACTTC.

CDR3 loop: CAWSVPGGGTEAFF. CDR3 sequence (DNA): TGTGCCTGGAGTGTCCCGGGAGGGGGCACTGAAGCTTTCTTT. The rearrangement joins TRBV30 to TRBJ1-1, with TRBD1 as a possible D gene (6 bases). The CDR3 runs to 14 residues. Germline V gene sequence: CDR1 GTSNPN, CDR2 SVGIG (reference sequence). V was shortened by 0 bases and J by 4 bases, with 12 bases between the two germline ends.